This T cell receptor (beta chain) was sequenced for a study of radiotherapy plus CTLA-4 blockade in lung cancer. Study findings and constraints: Among blood TCR repertoires after radiotherapy plus ipilimumab, tumor-derived clones expanded.

The CDR3 is made up of 15 amino acids. The V gene's germline CDR1 is SEHNR and CDR2 FQNEAQ (reference sequence). The trim removed 3 bases at V and 3 bases at J, leaving 4 bases unmatched. Libraries were prepared by immunoSEQ multiplex PCR; TCRdb keeps only in-frame clonotypes and omits some of them. Counted here are about 98,000 clones, about 81% occurring once; the ten biggest clones make up around 3.7%. As for this clone: What it recognizes is unknown. The sample holds other DNA sequences that translate to the same CDR3.

This specimen was peripheral blood, taken from a patient treated with radiotherapy plus ipilimumab. The chain couples TRBV7-9 to TRBJ2-3; 9 bases map to TRBD2. The TCR was taken from a human donor with non-small cell lung cancer who had a partial response to radiotherapy plus ipilimumab. The CDR3 protein is CASSLGLAGTDTQYF. The DNA of the CDR3 is TGTGCCAGCAGCTTGGGGCTAGCGGGGACAGATACGCAGTATTTT.